Presented here are 30 T cell receptor beta chains from one specimen sequenced in a study of metastatic and nonmetastatic thyroid tumors. There were no patients who had received any treatment before thyroid surgery. With MiXCR, TCRdb called clones anew from the PCR reads. The sample records about 16,000 clones, under 35% being singletons. Sample: adjacent normal tissue. These receptors all come from a female donor with papillary thyroid cancer or a benign thyroid nodule (not recorded which). Some clones in this sample may be carry-over from other donors' samples.

The chain links TRBV7-6 to TRBJ1-1; 9 bases map to TRBD1. Trimming cost V 5 bases and J 1 base; bases outside gene matches: 5. The CDR3 totals 15 residues. Germline CDR1 reads SGHVS; CDR2 reads FNYEAQ. CDR3 in amino acids: CASSPTGGENTEAFF. Written as DNA, the CDR3 is TGTGCCAGCAGCCCGACAGGGGGGGAGAACACTGAAGCTTTCTTT. The full variable domain, in which reference TRBV7-6 and TRBJ1-1 provide the parts outside the CDR3, is GAGVSQSPRYKVTKRGQDVALRCDPISGHVSLYWYRQALGQGPEFLTYFNYEAQQDKSGLPNDRFSAERPEGSISTLTIQRTEQRDSAMYRCASSPTGGENTEAFFGQGTRLTVV.

In this sample, this clone turned up many times. The chain couples TRBV2 to TRBJ2-7; D is perhaps TRBD1 (5 bases). With 7 bases removed from V and 5 bases from J, the gap between germline ends came to 15 bases. This CDR3 comprises 13 residues. The germline CDR1 and CDR2 sequences are SNHLY and FYNNEI. DNA of the CDR3: TGTGCCAGCAAGACCCAAGGGGTTCACGAGCAGTACTTC. Its protein product is CASKTQGVHEQYF. The whole variable domain, remainder taken from reference TRBV2 and TRBJ2-7, is EPEVTQTPSHQVTQMGQEVILRCVPISNHLYFYWYRQILGQKVEFLVSFYNNEISEKSEIFDDQFSVERPDGSNFTLKIRSTKLEDSAMYFCASKTQGVHEQYFGPGTRLTVT.

This chain links TRBV20-1 with TRBJ1-2, with TRBD1 as a possible D gene (6 bases). Trimming stripped 5 bases from V and 8 bases from J, with 15 bases between. Germline V gene lookup returns CDR1 DFQATT and CDR2 SNEGSKA (reference sequence). CDR3 size: 12 residues. CDR3 in amino acids: CSAGQGLQGYTF. The CDR3 nucleotides are TGCAGTGCTGGCCAGGGGCTTCAGGGCTACACCTTC.

This clone was counted between two and nine times. The rearrangement joins TRBV9 to TRBJ2-7; D gene uncertain. The ends were cut back, 3 bases at V and 7 bases at J, with 2 bases in the middle. CDR1 is SGDLS and CDR2 is YYNGEE in the germline V gene. This CDR3 spans 9 amino acids. For the CDR3, the DNA is TGTGCCAGCAGCGGGGAGCAGTACTTC. The encoded protein is CASSGEQYF.

V and J are TRBV28 and TRBJ2-5; 10 positions match TRBD2. V dropped 6 bases and J dropped 2; count of bases not matched to a gene: 9. Germline V lookup: CDR1 MDHEN, CDR2 SYDVKM. The CDR3 has 16 amino acids. The CDR3 nucleotides are TGTGCCAGCAGCTCTCAGACTAGCGGGCTTCAAGAGACCCAGTACTTC. The encoded protein is CASSSQTSGLQETQYF.

CDR3 amino acids: CASSLLAGEWLEQFF. The CDR3 bases are TGCGCCAGCAGCTTGCTAGCGGGAGAATGGTTGGAGCAGTTCTTC. This chain links TRBV5-1 with TRBJ2-1; TRBD2 agrees at 10 bases. Trimming removed 1 base from V and 10 bases from J; junction bases left unmatched: 8. Germline V gene sequence: CDR1 SGHRS, CDR2 YFSETQ. CDR3 length: 15 amino acids.

This clone was found a few times. The CDR3 region is CASSLAGLSYEQYF. The CDR3 DNA reads TGTGCCAGCAGCCTAGCGGGTCTCTCCTACGAGCAGTACTTC. This chain connects TRBV12-3 or TRBV12-4 to TRBJ2-7; 8 bases match TRBD2. J lost 0 bases, V lost 6 bases, and 4 bases had no gene match. This CDR3 region has 14 residues.

This chain connects TRBV7-2 to TRBJ1-2, with D tentatively TRBD1 (5 bases). Trimming stripped 2 bases from V and 6 bases from J, with 10 bases between. Germline CDR1 is SGHTA and CDR2 is FQGNSA. The CDR3 extends over 13 amino acids. The CDR3 here is CASSLSGDHGYTF. The CDR3 DNA sequence: TGTGCCAGCAGCTTATCCGGGGACCATGGCTACACCTTC.

The chain uses TRBV19 and TRBJ1-2; no clear D gene. The CDR3 contains 14 residues. Trimming cost V 8 bases and J 4 bases, with 17 bases left between them. Germline V gene sequence: CDR1 LNHDA, CDR2 SQIVND (reference sequence). The CDR3 region is CASLHDTARYGYTF. DNA for the CDR3: TGTGCCAGTCTACACGATACAGCGCGCTATGGCTACACCTTC.

This clone has just a few counts. The chain couples TRBV19 to TRBJ2-1; the match to TRBD1 covers 9 bases. After removal of 8 bases from V and 9 bases from J, the junction contained 8 bases not matched to a gene. CDR1 is LNHDA, CDR2 SQIVND, per germline (reference sequence). The CDR3 extends over 13 amino acids. CDR3: CASSDRGAGEQFF. The CDR3 DNA reads TGTGCCAGTTCAGACAGGGGGGCTGGTGAGCAGTTCTTC.

V usage is TRBV7-9 and J usage is TRBJ1-2, with D unresolved. Between the trimmed V and J ends, which lost 1 base and 7 bases, there was a span of 10 bases. CDR3 length: 13 residues. Per the germline V gene, CDR1 is SEHNR and CDR2 is FQNEAQ (reference sequence). CDR3 sequence: CASSLDPGIGYTF. CDR3 sequence (DNA): TGTGCCAGCAGCTTAGACCCGGGGATTGGCTACACCTTC.

This clone was detected a few times. This chain connects TRBV6-1 to TRBJ1-2; TRBD1 matches 8 bases. Germline V gives CDR1 MNHNS, CDR2 SASEGT. The CDR3 covers 15 residues. Trimming removed 0 bases from V and 3 bases from J; junction bases left unmatched: 3. CDR3 sequence (DNA): TGTGCCAGCAGTGAAGCGGGACAGGTCCACTATGGCTACACCTTC. This gives the protein CASSEAGQVHYGYTF.

In its sample, this clone was seen a few times. This rearrangement joins TRBV27 to TRBJ1-5, with D uncertain. V was clipped by 5 bases and J by 6 bases, with 8 bases between them. The CDR3 has 12 amino acids. Germline CDR1 is MNHEY and CDR2 is SMNVEV (reference sequence). The CDR3 region has the DNA TGTGCCAGCAGTGGGATGGGTCAGCCCCAGCATTTT. Translation gives CASSGMGQPQHF.

The V call is TRBV24-1, the J call TRBJ2-1; 9 bases map to TRBD2. V dropped 3 bases and J dropped 8; count of bases not matched to a gene: 7. Germline CDR1 reads KGHDR; CDR2 reads SFDVKD. The CDR3 contains 15 residues. CDR3 sequence: CATSDRSGRIYEQFF. CDR3 in DNA: TGTGCCACCAGTGATCGTAGCGGGAGAATCTATGAGCAGTTCTTC.

This clone was seen a handful of times. V usage is TRBV6-5 and J usage is TRBJ2-1; perhaps TRBD1 as D (5 bases). With 2 bases removed from V and 8 bases from J, the gap between germline ends came to 25 bases. Germline V gene sequence: CDR1 MNHEY, CDR2 SVGAGI. The CDR3 loop spans 18 amino acids. The CDR3 spells CASSYGLRGWRKAHEQFF. The CDR3 nucleotides read TGTGCCAGCAGTTACGGTTTAAGGGGCTGGAGAAAAGCTCATGAGCAGTTCTTC.

The gene calls are TRBV7-9 and TRBJ2-1, with 8 bases lining up with TRBD2. Germline values: CDR1 SEHNR, CDR2 FQNEAQ (reference sequence). There are 14 residues in the CDR3. V shed 2 bases and J 9 bases; nucleotides not matched to a gene: 6. DNA of the CDR3: TGTGCCAGCAGCTTAATCGATAGCGGGACTGAGCAGTTCTTC. Translated: CASSLIDSGTEQFF. Supplemented by reference TRBV7-9 and TRBJ2-1, the full variable domain reads DTGVSQNPRHKITKRGQNVTFRCDPISEHNRLYWYRQTLGQGPEFLTYFQNEAQLEKSRLLSDRFSAERPKGSFSTLEIQRTEQGDSAMYLCASSLIDSGTEQFFGPGTRLTVL.

This clone came up many times. This chain uses TRBV27 with TRBJ2-7, with 8 bases matching TRBD2. Germline trimming cut 6 bases from V and 2 bases from J; bases unmatched to any gene: 6. Per the germline V gene, CDR1 is MNHEY and CDR2 is SMNVEV (reference sequence). This CDR3 spans 14 amino acids. The CDR3 spells CASSIIAGPYEQYF. The CDR3 nucleotides are TGTGCCAGCAGCATTATAGCGGGGCCCTACGAGCAGTACTTC.

The chain employs TRBV5-1 and TRBJ1-1, with TRBD1 as a possible D gene (6 bases). Germline CDR1 and CDR2: SGHRS and YFSETQ. V lost 4 bases, J lost 6 bases, and 19 bases lay in between. This CDR3 has 15 residues. For the CDR3, the DNA is TGCGCCAGCAGCCCGACGACAGGTGTAATGGCTGAAGCTTTCTTT. Translating gives CASSPTTGVMAEAFF.

This sequence joins TRBV20-1 and TRBJ2-2, with D tentatively TRBD2 (5 bases). V gave up 0 bases and J gave up 0 bases, with 11 bases separating them. CDR3 length: 16 residues. Germline CDR1 reads DFQATT; CDR2 reads SNEGSKA (reference sequence). Written as DNA, the CDR3 is TGCAGTGCTAGAGATGCGCGGGCCTCGAACACCGGGGAGCTGTTTTTT. As protein: CSARDARASNTGELFF.

The rearrangement uses TRBV6-5 and TRBJ2-7, with 11 bases aligning to TRBD2. CDR3 length: 18 amino acids. Germline V gene lookup returns CDR1 MNHEY and CDR2 SVGAGI. J gave up 6 bases and V 5 bases, and 18 bases lay outside the gene matches. The CDR3 spells CASSQSPPRLAGSGEQYF. CDR3 in DNA: TGTGCCAGCAGTCAGAGCCCCCCCCGACTAGCGGGATCCGGCGAGCAGTACTTC.

V and J are TRBV18 and TRBJ1-5; no firm D call. Trimming removed 5 bases at V and 2 bases at J, with 16 bases between. This CDR3 is 16 amino acids long. Germline lookup yields CDR1 KGHSH and CDR2 LQKENI. The CDR3 bases are TGTGCCAGCTCAGAAACTACCACGTCGGGCAATCAGCCCCAGCATTTT. Protein sequence: CASSETTTSGNQPQHF.

J is TRBJ2-1 and V is TRBV9; a possible D gene is TRBD2 (6 bases). CDR3 size: 15 residues. CDR1 and CDR2 (germline): SGDLS, YYNGEE. The ends were cut back, 0 bases at V and 7 bases at J, with 14 bases in the middle. The CDR3 protein is CASSVEYGRDNEQFF. CDR3 in DNA: TGTGCCAGCAGCGTAGAGTACGGGAGAGATAATGAGCAGTTCTTC.

This clone was observed a handful of times. CDR3 sequence: CASRPGNTEAFF. The CDR3 nucleotides read TGTGCCAGTAGGCCCGGGAACACTGAAGCTTTCTTT. The chain is built from TRBV19 and TRBJ1-1; D is unresolved. V lost 6 bases and J 1 base, leaving 6 bases between the germline ends. Germline loops: CDR1 LNHDA, CDR2 SQIVND (reference sequence). The CDR3 covers 12 residues. Supplemented by reference TRBV19 and TRBJ1-1, the full variable domain reads DGGITQSPKYLFRKEGQNVTLSCEQNLNHDAMYWYRQDPGQGLRLIYYSQIVNDFQKGDIAEGYSVSREKKESFPLTVTSAQKNPTAFYLCASRPGNTEAFFGQGTRLTVV.

The chain joins TRBV20-1 to TRBJ2-7; D unclear. The CDR3 sequence is 12 residues long. Germline values: CDR1 DFQATT, CDR2 SNEGSKA (reference sequence). Trimming stripped 3 bases from V and 0 bases from J, with 6 bases between. The DNA of the CDR3 is TGCAGTGCTAGCCCTTCCTCCTACGAGCAGTACTTC. Amino acid sequence: CSASPSSYEQYF.

This clone has just a few counts. The CDR3 sequence is CAWSRGLNTGELFF. The CDR3 DNA sequence: TGTGCCTGGAGCAGGGGGTTGAACACCGGGGAGCTGTTTTTT. The rearrangement uses TRBV30 and TRBJ2-2; 7 bases align to TRBD1. Trimming removed 3 bases from V and 1 base from J; junction bases left unmatched: 2. Germline CDR1 reads GTSNPN; CDR2 reads SVGIG (reference sequence). The CDR3 runs to 14 residues. The full variable domain, its missing parts supplied by reference TRBV30 and TRBJ2-2, is SQTIHQWPATLVQPVGSPLSLECTVEGTSNPNLYWYRQAAGRGLQLLFYSVGIGQISSEVPQNLSASRPQDRQFILSSKKLLLSDSGFYLCAWSRGLNTGELFFGEGSRLTVL.

V is TRBV12-3 or TRBV12-4 and J is TRBJ1-1; no definite D call. The V end lost 3 bases, the J end lost 4 bases, and 12 bases lay between the germline ends. CDR3 length: 14 amino acids. The CDR3 nucleotides read TGTGCCAGCAGTTTTCAAGGGTCCGGCACTGAAGCTTTCTTT. It codes for CASSFQGSGTEAFF.

This clone has only a few counts. The gene calls are TRBV7-9 and TRBJ2-7, with D perhaps matching TRBD1 (5 bases). The V end was cut by 5 bases, the J end by 3 bases, with 17 bases between. The CDR3 extends over 15 amino acids. Germline-derived CDR1 and CDR2 are SEHNR and FQNEAQ (reference sequence). CDR3 bases: TGTGCCAGCAGCCCCCCCAGGGAAACATTCTACGAGCAGTACTTC. Translation: CASSPPRETFYEQYF.

In its sample, this clone ranks as medium-sized. The rearrangement links TRBV6-4 to TRBJ1-4; 12 bases agree with TRBD1. This CDR3 is 21 amino acids long. The V and J ends lost 4 bases and 6 bases, in that order; junction bases with no gene match: 21. CDR1 is MRHNA and CDR2 is SNTAGT in the germline V gene. The CDR3 DNA sequence: TGTGCCAGCAGTGGACTATGGGACAGGGGGCGCGGTTTTGGGAACCATGAAAAACTGTTTTTT. Its protein product is CASSGLWDRGRGFGNHEKLFF.

This clone was seen ten or more times. The genes are TRBV4-1 and TRBJ1-6; no clear D gene. Trimming pared 3 bases from V and 6 bases from J, leaving 3 bases between. The length of the CDR3 is 12 residues. Germline V gene data show CDR1 as MGHRA and CDR2 as YSYEKL. The CDR3 DNA sequence: TGCGCCAGCAGCCAGGGTAATTCACCCCTCCACTTT. As protein: CASSQGNSPLHF.

This clone was recorded once. V and J are TRBV20-1 and TRBJ1-5; 8 positions agree with TRBD1. This CDR3 spans 13 amino acids. Germline loops: CDR1 DFQATT, CDR2 SNEGSKA (reference sequence). J was trimmed by 5 bases and V by 4 bases; bases with no gene match: 4. In nucleotides, the CDR3 is TGCAGTGCTAACAGGGGGATGTATCAGCCCCAGCATTTT. Translated, it gives CSANRGMYQPQHF.